Listed here is a single TCR beta chain. This sample stems from a study of blood T cell repertoires in COVID-19. Study-wide context: Samples representing acute and convalescent COVID-19 were sourced from the United States, Italy and Spain. PBMCs, B-cell-depleted T cells, or T cells were the source of the cDNA or gDNA that made up the material.

Methods used by the authors: Amplified reference gene primers provided the basis for estimating nucleated cell counts. The repertoire was sequenced with immunoSEQ multiplex PCR; TCRdb's copy has only in-frame clones and lacks some. The D gene and trimming were derived from the DNA, and the V and J assignments and clone size from that table. Among 60,000 to 65,000 clones listed, roughly four fifths were seen once. Per germline, CDR1 LGHDT and CDR2 YNNKEL (reference sequence). The CDR3 contains 18 residues. The V and J ends lost 1 base and 6 bases respectively, with 21 bases between them. The clonotype originates from a woman aged 80 or older with acute or convalescent COVID-19. Sequencing was carried out using peripheral blood. V usage is TRBV3-1 (or the pseudogene TRBV3-2) and J usage is TRBJ2-2; tentatively, D is TRBD1 (6 bases). Here the CDR3 DNA reads TGTGCCAGCAGCCAAGTAGGGATTTGGGGGCGAGACGCCGGGGAGCTGTTTTTT. Its translation: CASSQVGIWGRDAGELFF.